A single sample gave rise to the 18 T cell receptor beta chains below, sequenced in a study of OX40 agonist ivuxolimab in advanced cancers. The library was obtained by the immunoSEQ multiplex PCR assay. TCRdb re-hosts the immuneACCESS table, in-frame sequences only. Its copies lack some clones; in the studies checked, an unresolved V gene accounts for under half of them, and the cause for the rest is not known. The sample table records about 89,000 clones; around 83% of these occur just once. Clones ranked in the top ten supply around 6.3% of the sample. The source material was CD4+ or CD8+ T cells sorted from blood, sampled in a trial of the OX40 agonist ivuxolimab. These receptors were taken from an adult with an advanced solid tumor such as melanoma, head and neck, liver or kidney cancer.

This clone was recorded a few times. The chain is built from TRBV9 and TRBJ1-2; D unclear. Germline V CDR1 and CDR2: SGDLS, YYNGEE. CDR3 length equals 13 residues. V dropped 2 bases and J dropped 3 bases, with 8 bases sitting between them. The chain's CDR3 is CASSVSGDYGYTF. The CDR3 nucleotides are TGTGCCAGCAGCGTGTCTGGGGACTATGGCTACACCTTC.

The rearrangement uses TRBV6-1 and TRBJ1-1; 7 bases map to TRBD1. This CDR3 is built from 15 residues. CDR1 MNHNS and CDR2 SASEGT come from the germline V gene. V trimming: 0 bases; J trimming: 4 bases; junction bases outside the gene matches: 5. CDR3: CASSEARGIGTEAFF. CDR3 bases: TGTGCCAGCAGTGAAGCCAGGGGGATCGGCACTGAAGCTTTCTTT.

The genes are TRBV28 and TRBJ2-5; TRBD2 might be the D (5 bases). The CDR3 is made up of 12 amino acids. Trimming shortened V by 8 bases and J by 2 bases, and 9 bases separated the two germline ends. Germline loops: CDR1 MDHEN, CDR2 SYDVKM. The CDR3 DNA follows: TGTGCCAGCGGGAGTTCGCAAGAGACCCAGTACTTC. Encoded protein: CASGSSQETQYF.

The chain joins TRBV29-1 to TRBJ1-2; 8 nucleotides align to TRBD1. Germline lookup yields CDR1 SQVTM and CDR2 ANQGSEA. The CDR3 length is 14 residues. J lost 4 bases, V lost 2 bases, and 6 bases had no gene match. The CDR3 nucleotides read TGCAGCGTTGAACCCCCCGACAGGGGCTATGGCTACACCTTC. Protein sequence: CSVEPPDRGYGYTF.

This sequence joins TRBV7-2 and TRBJ1-4; D is ambiguous. Germline loops: CDR1 SGHTA, CDR2 FQGNSA. V was pared by 1 base and J by 7 bases, with 13 bases between. This CDR3 has 15 residues. The CDR3 loop reads CASSLVWGRGEKLFF. The CDR3 nucleotides are TGTGCCAGCAGCTTAGTATGGGGAAGAGGTGAAAAACTGTTTTTT.

The rearrangement uses TRBV7-2 and TRBJ2-5; 7 bases fit TRBD1. Germline assignment: CDR1 SGHTA and CDR2 FQGNSA. Losses at the gene ends were 5 bases for V and 8 bases for J; bases not matched to a gene: 5. The CDR3 runs 12 residues. DNA of the CDR3: TGTGCCAGCAGCCAGGGACAGTTTACCCAGTACTTC. Amino acids: CASSQGQFTQYF.

J is TRBJ2-3 and V is TRBV10-3, with TRBD2 as a possible D gene (6 bases). The CDR3 totals 15 residues. The germline gives CDR1 ENHRY, CDR2 SYGVKD. V lost 3 bases and J lost 0, with 10 bases in between. The CDR3 DNA is TGTGCCATCAGTGAAATGGGGGGAAGCACAGATACGCAGTATTTT. This codes for CAISEMGGSTDTQYF.

The genes are TRBV5-6 and TRBJ1-2; D is uncertain. The CDR3 spans 13 residues. The V gene lost 0 bases and the J gene lost 4 bases, with 7 bases spanning the gap. Germline V gene lookup returns CDR1 SGHDT and CDR2 YYEEEE. This CDR3 reads CASSLGLSYGYTF. The CDR3 DNA reads as TGTGCCAGCAGCTTGGGGCTGAGCTATGGCTACACCTTC.

This chain links TRBV5-1 with TRBJ2-3; 8 positions agree with TRBD1. The CDR3 is 14 residues long. Trimming took 4 bases from V and 5 from J; bases not matched to a gene: 6. Germline assignment: CDR1 SGHRS and CDR2 YFSETQ. The CDR3 is CASSTGQGLDTQYF. The CDR3 coding sequence is TGCGCCAGCAGCACTGGACAGGGCCTAGATACGCAGTATTTT.

The J gene is TRBJ1-2, the V gene TRBV10-3; D unclear. There are 14 residues in the CDR3. The V end lost 0 bases, the J end lost 0 bases, and 5 bases lay between the germline ends. Germline CDR1 is ENHRY and CDR2 is SYGVKD. CDR3: CAISESGSNYGYTF. CDR3 in DNA: TGTGCCATCAGTGAGTCGGGCTCTAACTATGGCTACACCTTC.

This clone appeared a single time. This chain links TRBV5-1 with TRBJ1-5; D not resolved. The germline V gene has CDR1 SGHRS and CDR2 YFSETQ. The CDR3 runs 15 residues. Trimming took off 1 base at V and 1 base at J, with 9 bases between the two ends. The CDR3: CASSLYSLSNQPQHF. The CDR3 coding sequence is TGCGCCAGCAGCTTGTACAGCTTGAGCAATCAGCCCCAGCATTTT.

The chain carries TRBV2 and TRBJ1-6, with 8 bases that match TRBD1. The trim removed 5 bases at V and 5 bases at J, leaving 8 bases unmatched. The CDR3 length is 16 residues. Germline assignment: CDR1 SNHLY and CDR2 FYNNEI. In DNA, the CDR3 is TGTGCCAGCAGTCTTCGGACAGGGTACAATAATTCACCCCTCCACTTT. The encoded protein is CASSLRTGYNNSPLHF.

This chain links TRBV30 with TRBJ2-1, with D uncertain. The CDR3 is 14 amino acids. V lost 4 bases, J lost 4 bases, and 14 bases lay in between. Germline-derived CDR1 and CDR2 are GTSNPN and SVGIG (reference sequence). The CDR3 region is CAWNSGFRYNEQFF. The CDR3, as DNA: TGTGCCTGGAATTCCGGGTTTCGGTACAATGAGCAGTTCTTC.

This clone was found a few times. The chain uses TRBV30 and TRBJ2-3; 10 bases agree with TRBD1. Looked up from germline, CDR1 is GTSNPN and CDR2 is SVGIG (reference sequence). CDR3 length: 13 amino acids. V lost 5 bases to trimming and J lost 3 bases; unmatched junction nucleotides: 2. The CDR3 reads CAWGQGDTDTQYF. DNA for the CDR3: TGTGCCTGGGGACAGGGGGATACAGATACGCAGTATTTT.

The chain uses TRBV5-1 and TRBJ1-1, with a tentative D call TRBD1 (5 bases). Between the trimmed V and J ends, which lost 5 bases and 7 bases, there was a span of 9 bases. This CDR3 spans 11 amino acids. In germline, CDR1 is SGHRS, CDR2 YFSETQ. CDR3 sequence (DNA): TGCGCCAGCAGGGGGGGTGGTGAAGCTTTCTTT. It specifies CASRGGGEAFF.

CDR3 bases: TGTGCCAGCAGCTTGTTTGCTAGCTGGGGTGGGGCCAACGTCCTGACTTTC. Translated: CASSLFASWGGANVLTF. The chain is built from TRBV5-4 and TRBJ2-6; D possibly corresponds to TRBD2 (5 bases). Germline V gives CDR1 SGHNT, CDR2 YYREEE (reference sequence). Trimming left V 1 base short and J 3 bases short, with 14 bases between. The CDR3 length is 17 residues. The whole variable domain, filled in from reference TRBV5-4 and TRBJ2-6, reads ETGVTQSPTHLIKTRGQQVTLRCSSQSGHNTVSWYQQALGQGPQFIFQYYREEENGRGNFPPRFSGLQFPNYSSELNVNALELDDSALYLCASSLFASWGGANVLTFGAGSRLTVL.

This chain connects TRBV11-2 to TRBJ2-1; unclear D gene. Germline V gene data show CDR1 as SGHAT and CDR2 as FQNNGV. Trimming removed 0 bases at V and 6 bases at J, with 6 bases between. The CDR3 sequence is 13 residues long. The CDR3 DNA is TGTGCCAGCAGCTTAGATCGGTCCAATGAGCAGTTCTTC. Translation gives CASSLDRSNEQFF.

This rearrangement joins TRBV5-1 to TRBJ2-7; D is tentatively TRBD1 or TRBD2 (5 bases each). Trimming cost V 5 bases and J 7 bases, with 13 bases left between them. From germline, CDR1 is SGHRS and CDR2 YFSETQ. This CDR3 is built from 12 residues. CDR3: CASSLGENEQYF. The DNA for the CDR3 is TGCGCCAGCAGTCTAGGGGAGAATGAGCAGTACTTC.